One sample yielded the 21 T cell receptor beta chains listed below, sequenced in a study of tumor and adjacent non-tumor tissue in lung cancer. RNA was extracted from bulk tissue without any cell sorting. Three rounds of nested PCR, following a modified ARM-PCR protocol, produced the TCRbeta library. TCRdb passed the multiplex PCR reads through MiXCR, listing each CDR3 protein once. The data contain roughly 140,000 distinct CDR3 sequences, around 66% of them singletons. The sequenced sample was lung tumor tissue. These receptors were taken from a man aged 60 to 69 with small cell lung cancer.

This clonotype occurred many times. This sequence joins TRBV6-6 and TRBJ2-7; no definite D call. Germline CDR1 is MNHNY and CDR2 is SVGAGI (reference sequence). V lost 7 bases to trimming and J lost 5 bases, with 12 bases between them. The CDR3 is 12 residues long. CDR3 in DNA: TGTGCCAGCAATGGGGTCTTGGACGAGCAGTACTTC. Protein sequence: CASNGVLDEQYF.

The chain carries TRBV2 and TRBJ2-1; weak D call: TRBD1 (6 bases). Germline V lookup: CDR1 SNHLY, CDR2 FYNNEI. Trimming pared 8 bases from V and 4 bases from J, leaving 9 bases between. CDR3 length: 12 amino acids. CDR3 sequence reads: CASDQGYNEQFF. DNA of the CDR3: TGTGCCAGCGATCAGGGGTACAATGAGCAGTTCTTC. The variable domain in full, with the rest retrieved from reference TRBV2 and TRBJ2-1, is EPEVTQTPSHQVTQMGQEVILRCVPISNHLYFYWYRQILGQKVEFLVSFYNNEISEKSEIFDDQFSVERPDGSNFTLKIRSTKLEDSAMYFCASDQGYNEQFFGPGTRLTVL.

This clonotype was recorded only once. The germline gene is not matched at one end of the junction; a read error may be the cause. The V and J genes are TRBV11-2 and TRBJ2-1; a possible D gene is TRBD1 (6 bases). The CDR3 contains 12 residues. Germline V CDR1 and CDR2: SGHAT, FQNNGV. CDR3 coding DNA: TGTGCCAGCAATCCCCGGGACAATGAGCAGTTTTTC. It encodes CASNPRDNEQFF. Together with reference TRBV11-2 and TRBJ2-1, the CDR3 gives the full variable domain: EAGVAQSPRYKIIEKRQSVAFWCNPISGHATLYWYQQILGQGPKLLIQFQNNGVVDDSQLPKDRFSAERLKGVDSTLKIQPAKLEDSAVYLCASNPRDNEQFFGPGTRLTVL.

This clonotype has a count of ten or more. The chain carries TRBV29-1 and TRBJ2-1, with TRBD1 matching over 7 bases. The CDR3 covers 14 residues. Germline values: CDR1 SQVTM, CDR2 ANQGSEA. V dropped 4 bases and J dropped 6; count of bases not matched to a gene: 9. CDR3 in DNA: TGCAGCGTTGTCGCAGGGGGATCTTTCAATGAGCAGTTCTTC. It translates to CSVVAGGSFNEQFF.

The rearrangement joins TRBV30 to TRBJ2-1, with 9 bases aligning to TRBD2. The CDR3 is made up of 19 amino acids. Germline CDR1 is GTSNPN and CDR2 is SVGIG (reference sequence). Trimming took 0 bases from V and 5 from J; bases not matched to a gene: 17. DNA of the CDR3: TGTGCCTGGAGTGTACGCGGGAGGGGCAGGGCCGGGGCACACAATGAGCAGTTCTTC. Amino acids: CAWSVRGRGRAGAHNEQFF.

Worth noting for this clonotype: This may be a read error: a much more frequent sequence differs by one nucleotide. The V and J genes are TRBV20-1 and TRBJ2-5; D is possibly TRBD1 (6 bases). CDR3 length: 16 residues. Germline CDR1 is DFQATT and CDR2 is SNEGSKA (reference sequence). This CDR3 is CSARVSGAGPSAAHYF. DNA of the CDR3: TGCAGTGCTAGAGTCTCAGGGGCAGGACCGTCCGCGGCCCATTACTTC.

Regarding this clonotype: A much larger clone sits a single nucleotide away, making a read error possible. Because it lacks the conserved phenylalanine or tryptophan at the end, this CDR3 is likely a read error. The rearrangement links TRBV6-1 to TRBJ2-1, with 9 positions matching TRBD2. This CDR3 has 15 amino acids. Trimming at V came to 6 bases and at J to 5 bases, leaving 8 bases not matched to a gene. Germline V gives CDR1 MNHNS, CDR2 SASEGT. The CDR3 spells CASRETSGRHNEQFL. In DNA, the CDR3 is TGTGCCAGCAGGGAGACTAGCGGACGTCACAATGAGCAGTTCCTC.

Of note for this clonotype: Since a much larger clone is just one base distant, this may be a read error. The V call is TRBV5-4, the J call TRBJ2-5; no clear D gene. This CDR3 comprises 12 residues. V lost 7 bases and J lost 5, with 12 bases in between. Germline V gene lookup returns CDR1 SGHNT and CDR2 YYREEE (reference sequence). The CDR3 sequence: CASDDHDETQYF. DNA for the CDR3: TGTGCCAGCGACGACCACGACGAGACCCAGTACTTC. The full variable domain, with the rest looked up from reference TRBV5-4 and TRBJ2-5, is ETGVTQSPTHLIKTRGQQVTLRCSSQSGHNTVSWYQQALGQGPQFIFQYYREEENGRGNFPPRFSGLQFPNYSSELNVNALELDDSALYLCASDDHDETQYFGPGTRLLVL.

The chain employs TRBV20-1 and TRBJ2-1, with D possibly TRBD2 on 6 matching bases. CDR1 and CDR2 from the germline V gene are DFQATT and SNEGSKA (reference sequence). V lost 1 base and J 0 bases, leaving 10 bases between the germline ends. This CDR3 spans 15 amino acids. CDR3 residues: CSARGIADSYNEQFF. The CDR3 nucleotides are TGCAGTGCTAGAGGAATAGCGGACTCCTACAATGAGCAGTTCTTC.

This clonotype turned up a few times. The gene calls are TRBV11-2 and TRBJ1-4, with TRBD1 as a possible D gene (6 bases). CDR1 is SGHAT, CDR2 FQNNGV, per germline. Trimming pared 9 bases from V and 3 bases from J, leaving 38 bases between. The CDR3 runs to 22 residues. CDR3 protein: CASSPNLRGGRRIKEANEKLFF. CDR3 bases: TGTGCCAGTAGCCCGAATTTAAGGGGGGGCAGGAGGATAAAGGAGGCTAATGAAAAACTGTTTTTT.

The chain employs TRBV7-8 and TRBJ1-4; TRBD1 is a possible D gene (5 bases). Between the trimmed V and J ends, which lost 5 bases and 2 bases, there was a span of 12 bases. From germline, CDR1 is SGHVS and CDR2 FQNEAQ. This CDR3 region has 15 residues. The CDR3 DNA reads as TGTGCCAGCAGCGCCCGGGGGTACACTAATGAAAAACTGTTTTTT. This translates into CASSARGYTNEKLFF.

With regard to this clonotype: Just one base apart from a much larger clone, this may be a read error. The V gene is TRBV5-4, the J gene TRBJ2-1; 9 positions match TRBD2. V dropped 2 bases and J dropped 8; count of bases not matched to a gene: 14. CDR1 and CDR2 (germline): SGHNT, YYREEE (reference sequence). The CDR3 length is 17 residues. The CDR3 DNA is TGTGCCAGCAGCTTAAGGAGGAAGCGGGAGGCGATGGATGAGCAGTTCTTC. Translation: CASSLRRKREAMDEQFF.

This clonotype was seen only a few times. Its ends do not fully match the called genes, so a read error is possible. The CDR3 DNA sequence: TGCAGTGTGCCCAACTATGGCTACACGTTC. Its protein is CSVPNYGYTF. The chain is built from TRBV20-1 and TRBJ1-2; no definite D call. The CDR3 covers 10 residues. Germline CDR1 reads DFQATT; CDR2 reads SNEGSKA (reference sequence).

Regarding this clonotype: At one of its ends the junction is not consistent with the germline gene, which may arise from a read error. The genes are TRBV11-2 and TRBJ2-1; no clear D. Germline values: CDR1 SGHAT, CDR2 FQNNGV. CDR3 length: 15 residues. The CDR3 DNA is TGTGCTAGCAGCATAGTTGTAGGCTCCTACAATGAGCAGTTCTTC. Translated: CASSIVVGSYNEQFF.

This clonotype occurred many times. In DNA, the CDR3 is TGCAGCGTTGTAGGACAGCCAGAGACCCAGTACTTC. Translating gives CSVVGQPETQYF. The chain combines TRBV29-1 with TRBJ2-5, with D perhaps matching TRBD1 (6 bases). Trimming pared 4 bases from V and 4 bases from J, leaving 10 bases between. This CDR3 is built from 12 residues. Germline V CDR1 and CDR2: SQVTM, ANQGSEA.

A remark on this clonotype: With a much larger clone just one base away, this may be a read error. V is TRBV12-3 or TRBV12-4 and J is TRBJ2-2; TRBD2 might be the D (5 bases). The CDR3 is 16 amino acids. Trimming cost V 1 base and J 7 bases, with 16 bases left between them. The chain's CDR3 is CASSLGLLALDGELFF. In DNA, the CDR3 is TGTGCCAGCAGTTTAGGCCTTCTAGCTTTAGACGGGGAGCTGTTTTTT.

About this clonotype: One end of the junction fails to match germline, which may point to a read error. The gene calls are TRBV4-2 and TRBJ2-2, with TRBD1 identical over 7 bases. The CDR3 loop spans 16 amino acids. The germline V gene encodes CDR1 LGHNA and CDR2 YNFKEQ. The CDR3 DNA reads TGTGCCAGCACCCAACACACAGGGGCAAACACCGGGGAGCTGTTTTTT. Its protein product is CASTQHTGANTGELFF.

This clonotype was counted many times. The chain recombines TRBV6-5 with TRBJ1-6; D is unresolved. The CDR3 contains 12 residues. V lost 3 bases and J lost 13, with 10 bases in between. The germline V gene encodes CDR1 MNHEY and CDR2 SVGAGI. The CDR3 reads CASSYRGLPLHF. The CDR3, as DNA: TGTGCCAGCAGTTATCGAGGTTTGCCCCTCCACTTT.

A word on this clonotype: The germline gene is not matched at one end of the junction; a read error may be the cause. The chain couples TRBV28 to TRBJ2-7; D is possibly TRBD1 (6 bases). This CDR3 spans 14 amino acids. CDR1 and CDR2 from the germline V gene are MDHEN and SYDVKM. Written as DNA, the CDR3 is TGTGCCAGCAGTTCAGGGCAGGGGCCCTACGACCAGTACTTC. Amino acid sequence: CASSSGQGPYDQYF. Full variable domain (rest looked up from reference TRBV28 and TRBJ2-7): DVKVTQSSRYLVKRTGEKVFLECVQDMDHENMFWYRQDPGLGLRLIYFSYDVKMKEKGDIPEGYSVSREKKERFSLILESASTNQTSMYLCASSSGQGPYDQYFGPGTRLTVT.

This clonotype was observed a few times. This sequence joins TRBV20-1 and TRBJ2-1; D gene ambiguous. The CDR3 totals 10 residues. Trimming took 6 bases from V and 5 from J, leaving 5 bases between them. Germline CDR1 reads DFQATT; CDR2 reads SNEGSKA (reference sequence). This CDR3 is CSAWDNEQFF. CDR3 in DNA: TGCAGTGCGTGGGACAATGAGCAGTTCTTC.

Note on this clonotype: A junction boundary mismatches the germline segment, possibly from a read error. The chain joins TRBV20-1 to TRBJ2-3; D possibly corresponds to TRBD2 (5 bases). The CDR3 loop spans 10 amino acids. CDR1 DFQATT and CDR2 SNEGSKA come from the germline V gene (reference sequence). CDR3 sequence (DNA): TGCAATGCTACTAGAGATACGCAGTATTTT. As protein: CNATRDTQYF.